This paragraph reports one T cell receptor (beta chain). No antigen is known for it. The V and J ends lost 7 bases and 7 bases respectively, with 14 bases between them. Germline assignment: CDR1 SNHLY and CDR2 FYNNEI. The CDR3 is 14 residues long. This specimen belongs to a study of T cells in Graves' hyperthyroidism and ophthalmopathy. RNA transcripts yielded amplified TCR beta CDR3 regions. A set of HTBI primers served as the primers for a first-round RT-PCR of the TCR CDR3. TCRdb reanalysed the multiplex PCR reads using MiXCR and keeps one entry per CDR3 protein. The sample has roughly 380,000 distinct CDR3 sequences, 15% to 20% seen once. Study-wide results and limits: The model forecast ophthalmopathy, anticipating it by a median roughly 6.3 months before onset.

Sequenced material: blood. The receptor was derived from a woman aged 40 to 50 with Graves' ophthalmopathy. The chain uses TRBV2 and TRBJ1-6; possible D gene TRBD1, 5 bases. The CDR3 nucleotides read TGTGCCAGCACGCGGGACGGGGTAAATTCACCCCTCCACTTT. Protein: CASTRDGVNSPLHF.